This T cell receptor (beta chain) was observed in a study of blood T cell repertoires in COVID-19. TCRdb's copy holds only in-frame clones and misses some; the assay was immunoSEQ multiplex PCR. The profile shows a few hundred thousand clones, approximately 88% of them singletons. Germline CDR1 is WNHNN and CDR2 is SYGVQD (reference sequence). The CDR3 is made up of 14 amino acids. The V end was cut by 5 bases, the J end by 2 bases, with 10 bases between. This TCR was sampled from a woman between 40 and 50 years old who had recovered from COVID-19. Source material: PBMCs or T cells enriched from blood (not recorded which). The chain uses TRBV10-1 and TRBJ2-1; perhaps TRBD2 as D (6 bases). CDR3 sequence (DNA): TGCGCCAGCAGTATTAGCGGCACCTACAATGAGCAGTTCTTC. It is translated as CASSISGTYNEQFF.